Following are 27 T cell receptor beta chains from one sample sequenced in a study of blood T cell repertoires in COVID-19. Data came from immunoSEQ multiplex PCR; TCRdb stores just in-frame clones and leaves some out. Of around 200,000 clones in the sample, about 83% were seen once. Sequenced: peripheral blood. These receptors all stem from a woman between 18 and 30 years old who had recovered from COVID-19.

V gene TRBV4-1 combines with J gene TRBJ1-4; no clear D gene. The germline gives CDR1 MGHRA, CDR2 YSYEKL. This CDR3 has 14 amino acids. The ends were cut back, 0 bases at V and 5 bases at J, with 7 bases in the middle. The CDR3 loop reads CASSQEQINEKLFF. In DNA, the CDR3 is TGCGCCAGCAGCCAAGAACAGATCAATGAAAAACTGTTTTTT.

This clone appeared once. The chain is built from TRBV30 and TRBJ1-3; no firm D call. Trimming shortened V by 2 bases and J by 0 bases, and 11 bases separated the two germline ends. The CDR3 has 15 amino acids. Germline lookup yields CDR1 GTSNPN and CDR2 SVGIG (reference sequence). The CDR3 DNA reads as TGTGCCTGGAGTTTGAACTCCTACTCTGGAAACACCATATATTTT. This sequence encodes CAWSLNSYSGNTIYF.

A few counts support this clone. This chain links TRBV15 with TRBJ2-3, with 12 bases identical to TRBD1. Per germline, CDR1 LNHNV and CDR2 YYDKDF (reference sequence). V trimming: 6 bases; J trimming: 6 bases; junction bases outside the gene matches: 4. The CDR3 covers 14 residues. DNA for the CDR3: TGTGCCACCAGGGGACAGGGGGCGCTGGATACGCAGTATTTT. Translating it yields CATRGQGALDTQYF.

This clone has a handful of counts. The V call is TRBV2, the J call TRBJ1-1, with 9 bases aligning to TRBD1. CDR1 is SNHLY and CDR2 is FYNNEI in the germline V gene. CDR3 size: 15 residues. Unmatched junction bases numbered 5, after V lost 0 bases and J lost 6 bases. CDR3 in amino acids: CASSEAGTGTPEAFF. CDR3 nucleotides: TGTGCCAGCAGTGAAGCCGGGACAGGGACGCCTGAAGCTTTCTTT.

The DNA for the CDR3 is TGTGCTAGTGGTTTGGTACGCAGGGGGCAAGGAGGCAATCAGCCCCAGCATTTT. Translation gives CASGLVRRGQGGNQPQHF. V gene TRBV12-5 combines with J gene TRBJ1-5, with 8 bases lining up with TRBD1. The germline V gene has CDR1 LGHNT and CDR2 FRNRAP. CDR3 length: 18 residues. The J segment lost 2 bases and the V segment lost 0 bases, leaving 9 bases of the junction unmatched. Together with reference TRBV12-5 and TRBJ1-5, the CDR3 gives the full variable domain: DARVTQTPRHKVTEMGQEVTMRCQPILGHNTVFWYRQTMMQGLELLAYFRNRAPLDDSGMPKDRFSAEMPDATLATLKIQPSEPRDSAVYFCASGLVRRGQGGNQPQHFGDGTRLSIL.

This clone was detected only a few times. This chain joins TRBV9 and TRBJ1-6; 8 nucleotides match TRBD1. Trimming at V came to 4 bases and at J to 8 bases, leaving 5 bases not matched to a gene. The CDR3 consists of 14 residues. Per the germline V gene, CDR1 is SGDLS and CDR2 is YYNGEE. The CDR3: CASSPGTGYSPLHF. CDR3 coding DNA: TGTGCCAGCAGCCCCGGGACAGGTTATTCACCCCTCCACTTT. Variable domain in full (rest from reference TRBV9 and TRBJ1-6): DSGVTQTPKHLITATGQRVTLRCSPRSGDLSVYWYQQSLDQGLQFLIQYYNGEERAKGNILERFSAQQFPDLHSELNLSSLELGDSALYFCASSPGTGYSPLHFGNGTRLTVT.

This rearrangement joins TRBV7-9 to TRBJ1-4, with 7 bases lining up with TRBD1. Germline trimming cut 4 bases from V and 7 bases from J; bases unmatched to any gene: 6. The length of the CDR3 is 14 residues. From germline, CDR1 is SEHNR and CDR2 FQNEAQ (reference sequence). This CDR3 is CASSSTGILEKLFF. Here the CDR3 DNA reads TGTGCCAGCAGCTCGACAGGGATACTTGAAAAACTGTTTTTT.

The chain employs TRBV18 and TRBJ2-7, with D perhaps matching TRBD1 (6 bases). V gave up 3 bases and J gave up 2 bases, with 11 bases separating them. The CDR3 is 14 residues long. Germline lookup yields CDR1 KGHSH and CDR2 LQKENI. This CDR3 reads CASSPGQMTYEQYF. The CDR3 coding sequence is TGTGCCAGCTCACCCGGACAGATGACCTACGAGCAGTACTTC.

This clone was seen a handful of times. V gene TRBV2 combines with J gene TRBJ2-1; 12 bases agree with TRBD2. Germline assignment: CDR1 SNHLY and CDR2 FYNNEI. V lost 7 bases and J lost 7; bases outside the gene matches: 8. This CDR3 spans 15 amino acids. The CDR3 reads CASNTPSGGANEQFF. Here the CDR3 DNA reads TGTGCCAGCAACACCCCTAGCGGGGGGGCTAATGAGCAGTTCTTC.

The chain has TRBV7-9 and TRBJ1-1; unclear D gene. Between the trimmed V and J ends, which lost 4 bases and 0 bases, there was a span of 9 bases. The CDR3 is made up of 14 amino acids. CDR1 and CDR2 (germline): SEHNR, FQNEAQ (reference sequence). This CDR3 reads CASSSNTMNTEAFF. The CDR3 DNA reads as TGTGCCAGCAGCTCAAACACCATGAACACTGAAGCTTTCTTT. The full variable domain, in which reference TRBV7-9 and TRBJ1-1 provide the parts outside the CDR3, is DTGVSQNPRHKITKRGQNVTFRCDPISEHNRLYWYRQTLGQGPEFLTYFQNEAQLEKSRLLSDRFSAERPKGSFSTLEIQRTEQGDSAMYLCASSSNTMNTEAFFGQGTRLTVV.

This chain links TRBV7-2 with TRBJ1-6; TRBD1 is a possible D gene (6 bases). Germline-derived CDR1 and CDR2 are SGHTA and FQGNSA. This CDR3 comprises 14 residues. The V and J ends lost 2 bases and 9 bases respectively, with 11 bases between them. The DNA for the CDR3 is TGTGCCAGCAGCTTAAGGGGGGGAGGTTCACCCCTCCACTTT. Protein product: CASSLRGGGSPLHF.

This clone was counted only a few times. The chain links TRBV10-3 to TRBJ2-1, with a tentative D call TRBD1 (6 bases). The germline gives CDR1 ENHRY, CDR2 SYGVKD. The CDR3 is made up of 12 amino acids. V shed 7 bases and J shed 7 bases, with 11 bases lying between them. This CDR3 is CAINTGKNEQFF. CDR3 bases: TGTGCCATCAATACAGGGAAGAATGAGCAGTTCTTC.

The V gene is TRBV6-2 or TRBV6-3, the J gene TRBJ2-7; maybe TRBD1 (6 bases). V dropped 4 bases and J dropped 3 bases, with 10 bases sitting between them. CDR3 size: 13 residues. The V gene's germline CDR1 is MNHEY and CDR2 SVGEGT. The CDR3 DNA sequence: TGTGCCAGCAGTTTCGACAGGTTCTACGAGCAGTACGTC. As protein: CASSFDRFYEQYV.

V usage is TRBV3-1 (or the pseudogene TRBV3-2) and J usage is TRBJ2-5; no definite D call. This CDR3 region has 14 residues. CDR1 and CDR2 from the germline V gene are LGHDT and YNNKEL (reference sequence). Trimming cost V 1 base and J 2 bases, with 8 bases left between them. CDR3 region: CASSQVGRQETQYF. The CDR3 DNA sequence: TGTGCCAGCAGCCAAGTTGGCAGGCAAGAGACCCAGTACTTC.

The rearrangement joins TRBV18 to TRBJ2-1; 8 positions match TRBD2. Per germline, CDR1 KGHSH and CDR2 LQKENI. CDR3 length equals 17 residues. Trimming took 6 bases from V and 9 from J; bases not matched to a gene: 19. The CDR3: CASSPMAKAGTRSEQFF. Here the CDR3 DNA reads TGTGCCAGCTCCCCAATGGCCAAAGCCGGGACTAGGAGTGAGCAGTTCTTC.

The gene calls are TRBV6-5 and TRBJ1-3; TRBD1 matches at 7 bases. The germline V gene encodes CDR1 MNHEY and CDR2 SVGAGI. This CDR3 region has 13 residues. V lost 5 bases and J lost 4; bases outside the gene matches: 2. CDR3 DNA sequence: TGTGCCAGCAGTCAGGGACAGGGAAACACCATATATTTT. This sequence encodes CASSQGQGNTIYF.

V usage is TRBV7-9 and J usage is TRBJ1-1; maybe TRBD1 (6 bases). The CDR3 length is 14 residues. Germline V lookup: CDR1 SEHNR, CDR2 FQNEAQ (reference sequence). V was trimmed by 5 bases and J by 5 bases, leaving 15 bases between them. CDR3 loop: CASSPDQRGTEAFF. The CDR3 nucleotides are TGTGCCAGCAGCCCAGACCAAAGGGGGACTGAAGCTTTCTTT.

The chain uses TRBV19 and TRBJ1-2, with D perhaps matching TRBD1 (6 bases). Trimming left V 7 bases short and J 1 base short, with 22 bases between. CDR3 size: 17 residues. Germline-derived CDR1 and CDR2 are LNHDA and SQIVND (reference sequence). CDR3 in DNA: TGTGCCAGTACCCCGCTTGAGGGACACGGCCGTAACTATGGCTACACCTTC. This codes for CASTPLEGHGRNYGYTF.

The chain couples TRBV7-9 to TRBJ1-2, with TRBD1 matching 8 bases. The CDR3 covers 13 residues. Trimming took 5 bases from V and 8 from J; bases not matched to a gene: 7. Germline V gene sequence: CDR1 SEHNR, CDR2 FQNEAQ (reference sequence). The CDR3 loop is CASSPPDRGGYTF. In nucleotides, the CDR3 is TGTGCCAGCAGCCCGCCAGACAGGGGAGGCTACACCTTC.

The chain recombines TRBV29-1 with TRBJ2-1; 9 bases line up with TRBD1. Germline assignment: CDR1 SQVTM and CDR2 ANQGSEA. V shed 6 bases and J 6 bases; nucleotides not matched to a gene: 6. The CDR3 runs to 13 residues. CDR3 in amino acids: CSVDRGRFNEQFF. The CDR3 DNA is TGCAGCGTGGACAGGGGTCGGTTCAATGAGCAGTTCTTC.

The rearrangement joins TRBV5-5 to TRBJ2-7, with 14 nucleotides matching TRBD2. V trimming: 4 bases; J trimming: 4 bases; junction bases outside the gene matches: 7. CDR1 and CDR2 from the germline V gene are SGHKS and YYEKEE (reference sequence). The CDR3 length is 16 residues. Here the CDR3 reads CASSLSGTSGRYEQYV. DNA for the CDR3: TGTGCCAGCAGCCTCTCCGGGACTAGCGGGAGATACGAGCAGTACGTC.

V and J are TRBV30 and TRBJ1-2, with D unresolved. Trimming shortened V by 5 bases and J by 4 bases, and 14 bases separated the two germline ends. CDR1 and CDR2 (germline): GTSNPN, SVGIG (reference sequence). The CDR3 covers 13 residues. The CDR3, as DNA: TGTGCCTGGTTTACAGAATCTGTCTATGGCTACACCTTC. Translating gives CAWFTESVYGYTF.

This chain joins TRBV6-5 and TRBJ2-1; TRBD1 might be the D (6 bases). The CDR3 contains 14 residues. In germline, CDR1 is MNHEY, CDR2 SVGAGI. V lost 5 bases and J 6 bases, leaving 14 bases between the germline ends. DNA for the CDR3: TGTGCCAGCAGTCTACAGGGTATGGGCAATGAGCAGTTCTTC. Translated, it gives CASSLQGMGNEQFF.

V gene TRBV15 combines with J gene TRBJ2-7; TRBD2 aligns across 7 bases. The V gene end was trimmed by 1 base and the J gene end by 5 bases; junction bases not matched to a gene: 8. The CDR3 length is 15 residues. Germline CDR1 and CDR2: LNHNV and YYDKDF (reference sequence). CDR3 nucleotide sequence: TGTGCCACCAGCAGAGCAGGACTAGGCCTTGACGAGCAGTACGTC. Encoded protein: CATSRAGLGLDEQYV.

This chain links TRBV7-9 with TRBJ2-3, with TRBD2 matching 11 bases. V lost 5 bases and J lost 3; bases outside the gene matches: 7. CDR3 length: 16 residues. The germline CDR1 and CDR2 sequences are SEHNR and FQNEAQ (reference sequence). This CDR3 is CASSPMTSGMTDTQYF. The CDR3 DNA sequence: TGTGCCAGCAGCCCAATGACTAGCGGGATGACAGATACGCAGTATTTT.

This clone appeared a single time. The V gene is TRBV7-9, the J gene TRBJ1-1; D not certain. The CDR3 loop spans 16 amino acids. The V end lost 5 bases, the J end lost 0 bases, and 16 bases lay between the germline ends. Germline loops: CDR1 SEHNR, CDR2 FQNEAQ (reference sequence). In nucleotides, the CDR3 is TGTGCCAGCAGCGCTAGCGTCAGCCTCTTGAACACTGAAGCTTTCTTT. This translates into CASSASVSLLNTEAFF.

The J gene is TRBJ2-7, the V gene TRBV7-9; D perhaps matches TRBD2 (6 bases). CDR1 and CDR2 from the germline V gene are SEHNR and FQNEAQ (reference sequence). Trimming stripped 2 bases from V and 5 bases from J, with 10 bases between. This CDR3 has 13 amino acids. Here the CDR3 reads CASSLFAGNEQYF. CDR3 nucleotides: TGTGCCAGCAGCTTATTCGCGGGGAACGAGCAGTACTTC.